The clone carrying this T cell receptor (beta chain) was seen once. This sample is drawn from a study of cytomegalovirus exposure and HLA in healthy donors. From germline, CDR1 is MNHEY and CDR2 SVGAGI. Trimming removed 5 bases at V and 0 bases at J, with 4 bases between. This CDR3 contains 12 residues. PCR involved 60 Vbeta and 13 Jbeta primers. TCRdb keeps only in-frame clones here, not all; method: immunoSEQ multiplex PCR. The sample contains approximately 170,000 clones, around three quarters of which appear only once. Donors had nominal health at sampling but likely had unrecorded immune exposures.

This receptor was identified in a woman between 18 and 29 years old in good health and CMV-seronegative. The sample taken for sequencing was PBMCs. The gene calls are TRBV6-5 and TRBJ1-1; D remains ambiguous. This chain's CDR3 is CASSRLNTEAFF. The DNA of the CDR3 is TGTGCCAGCAGTCGGTTGAACACTGAAGCTTTCTTT.